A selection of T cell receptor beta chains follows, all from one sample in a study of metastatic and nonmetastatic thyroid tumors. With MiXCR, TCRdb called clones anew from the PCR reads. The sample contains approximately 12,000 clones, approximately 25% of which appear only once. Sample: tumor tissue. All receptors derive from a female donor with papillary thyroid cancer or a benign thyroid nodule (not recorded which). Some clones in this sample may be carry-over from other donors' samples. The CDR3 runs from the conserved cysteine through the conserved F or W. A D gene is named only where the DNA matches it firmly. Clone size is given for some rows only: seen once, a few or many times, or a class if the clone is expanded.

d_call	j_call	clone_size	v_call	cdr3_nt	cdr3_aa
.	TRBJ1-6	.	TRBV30	TGTGCCTGGAGTGTACGGGACTTGTATTCACCCCTCCACTTT	CAWSVRDLYSPLHF
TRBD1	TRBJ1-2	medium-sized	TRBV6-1	TGTGCCAGCAGGGTCGGACAGGGGTATGGCTACACCTTC	CASRVGQGYGYTF
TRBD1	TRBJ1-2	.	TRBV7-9	TGTGCCAGCAGCTTATGGGACAGCAACCTCTATGGCTACACCTTC	CASSLWDSNLYGYTF
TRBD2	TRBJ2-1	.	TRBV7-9	TGTGCCAGCAGCCCAGCGGGAGGGGACAATGAGCAGTTCTTC	CASSPAGGDNEQFF
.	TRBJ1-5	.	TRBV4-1	TGCGCCAACAGTCAAGATCAGGGTTTGACCCAGCATTTT	CANSQDQGLTQHF
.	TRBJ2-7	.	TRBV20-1	TGCAGTGCTCCATCGGGACGCCTCGCCTACGAGCAGTACTTC	CSAPSGRLAYEQYF
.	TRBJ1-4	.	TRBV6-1	TGTGCCAGCAGGGGGAATGGAAAACTGTTTTTT	CASRGNGKLFF
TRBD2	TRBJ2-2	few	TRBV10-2	TGCGCCAGCAACAGAGCGGGGGACACCGGGGAGCTGTTTTTT	CASNRAGDTGELFF
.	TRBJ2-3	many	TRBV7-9	TGTGCCAGCAGACAGAGGGTTACGCAGTATTTT	CASRQRVTQYF
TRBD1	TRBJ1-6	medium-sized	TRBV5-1	TGCGCCAGCAGCTTGGACAGGGGGTATAATTCACCCCTCCACTTT	CASSLDRGYNSPLHF
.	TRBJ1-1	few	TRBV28	TGTGCCAGCATTTATTCGGACCTGGGGAACACTGAAGCTTTCTTT	CASIYSDLGNTEAFF
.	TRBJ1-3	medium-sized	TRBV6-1	TGTGCCAGCATTAAAAATCTCGGCGTCTCTGGAAACACCATATATTTT	CASIKNLGVSGNTIYF
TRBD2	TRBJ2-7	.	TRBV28	TGTGCCAGCCAGGGACTAGCGGGAGTCTACGAGCAGTACTTC	CASQGLAGVYEQYF
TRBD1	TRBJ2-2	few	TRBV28	TGTGCCAGCAGCCGCCCCAAGGGGACAGATTACCCGAACACCGGGGAGCTGTTTTTT	CASSRPKGTDYPNTGELFF
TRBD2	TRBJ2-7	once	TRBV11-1	TGTGCCAGCAGCTTAGCGGGGGGGTTGAGACCTACCTACGAGCAGTACTTC	CASSLAGGLRPTYEQYF
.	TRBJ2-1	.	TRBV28	TGTGCCAGCAGTACTGGGGTCAATGAGCAGTTCTTC	CASSTGVNEQFF
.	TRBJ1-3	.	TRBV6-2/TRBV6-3	TGTGCCAGCAGTTACCCTCTCTCGGATCACCCCCGAAACACCATATATTTT	CASSYPLSDHPRNTIYF
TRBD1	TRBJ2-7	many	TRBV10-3	TGTGCCATCAAACCGGGACAGGGGAACGACGAGCAGTACTTC	CAIKPGQGNDEQYF
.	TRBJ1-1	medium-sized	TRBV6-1	TGTGCCAGCAGTCGAACGGGGTGGACTGAAGCTTTCTTT	CASSRTGWTEAFF
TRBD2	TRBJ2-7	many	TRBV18	TGTGCCAGCTCATCAGCGGGAACCCGGTCCGAGCAGTACTTC	CASSSAGTRSEQYF
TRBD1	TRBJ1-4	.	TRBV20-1	TGCAGTGCTAGAGATCGGACAGGGAGAGGGGCAACTAATGAAAAACTGTTTTTT	CSARDRTGRGATNEKLFF
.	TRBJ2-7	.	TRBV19	TGTGCCAGTAGTTACGCAGGAGGGCTGAACTACGAGCAGTACTTC	CASSYAGGLNYEQYF
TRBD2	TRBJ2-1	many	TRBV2	TGTGCCAGCAGTGAGAATCCTAGCGGGAGAGGTGAGCAGTTCTTC	CASSENPSGRGEQFF
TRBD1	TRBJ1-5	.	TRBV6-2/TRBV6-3	TGTGCCAGCAGGATGGGACAGGGAGACAATCAGCCCCAGCATTTT	CASRMGQGDNQPQHF
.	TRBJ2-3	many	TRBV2	TGTGCCAGCAGTGAAGGATCCGTCCCAGATACGCAGTATTTT	CASSEGSVPDTQYF
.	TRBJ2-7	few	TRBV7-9	TGTGCCAGCAGCCGACAGTCCTACGAGCAGTACTTC	CASSRQSYEQYF
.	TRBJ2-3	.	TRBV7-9	TGTGCCAGCAGGCCCCGTCATTCAGCGCAGTATTTT	CASRPRHSAQYF
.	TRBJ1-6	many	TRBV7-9	TGTGCCAGCAGCTTCCCTGGACAAGGGTCACCCCTCCACTTT	CASSFPGQGSPLHF
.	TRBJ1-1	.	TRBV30	TGTGCCTGGAATAGGGACACTGAAGCTTTCTTT	CAWNRDTEAFF
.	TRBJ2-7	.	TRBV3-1	TGTGCCAGCAGCCTAAAGACTGGTAACGAGCAGTACTTC	CASSLKTGNEQYF
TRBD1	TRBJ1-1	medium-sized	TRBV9	TGTGCCAGCAGCGTAGTTCCAGGGGGCTGGGGTGTGAACACTGAAGCTTTCTTT	CASSVVPGGWGVNTEAFF
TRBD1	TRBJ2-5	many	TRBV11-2	TGTGCCAGCAGCCCCCGGACAGGGGGCCAAGAGACCCAGTACTTC	CASSPRTGGQETQYF
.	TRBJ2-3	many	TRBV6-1	TGTGCCAGCAGGGGGGGAGGCGGGGGCACAGATACGCAGTATTTT	CASRGGGGGTDTQYF
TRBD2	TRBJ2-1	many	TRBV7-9	TGTGCCAGCAGCTTCGGATGGAGCGGGAACCAAAGACGCTCCTACAATGAGCAGTTCTTC	CASSFGWSGNQRRSYNEQFF
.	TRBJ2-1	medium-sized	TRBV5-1	TGCGCCAGCAGCGGAACTTTGGATGGAGAGCAGTTCTTC	CASSGTLDGEQFF
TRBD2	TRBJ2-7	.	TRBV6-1	TGTGCCAGCAGGGCGGGACTAGCTTCACGCTACGCCGAGCAGTACTTC	CASRAGLASRYAEQYF
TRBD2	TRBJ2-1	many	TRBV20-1	TGCAGTGCTAGAGATATTGGACTAGCGGGGAAGAGCTCCTACAATGAGCAGTTCTTC	CSARDIGLAGKSSYNEQFF
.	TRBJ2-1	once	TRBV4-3	TGCGCCAGCAGCCACTCGGGGTCTAGGGAGCAGTTCTTC	CASSHSGSREQFF
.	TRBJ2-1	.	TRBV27	TGTGCCAGCAGTTTATTGTGGGGATCCTACAATGAGCAGTTCTTC	CASSLLWGSYNEQFF
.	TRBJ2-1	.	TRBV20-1	TGCAGTGCTAGTGTTAGTGAGCATGAGCAGTTCTTC	CSASVSEHEQFF
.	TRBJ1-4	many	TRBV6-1	TGTGCCAGCAGTCCTCGGTTGGGGGCTAATGAAAAACTGTTTTTT	CASSPRLGANEKLFF
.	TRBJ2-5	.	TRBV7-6	TGTGCCAGCACCCGTCCCGGTGAAGAGACCCAGTACTTC	CASTRPGEETQYF
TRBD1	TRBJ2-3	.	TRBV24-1	TGTGCCACCGGGGGACAGTACACAGATACGCAGTATTTT	CATGGQYTDTQYF
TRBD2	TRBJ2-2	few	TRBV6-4	TGTGCCAGCAGTGACTCGGCTAGCGGTTCCGGGGAGCTGTTTTTT	CASSDSASGSGELFF
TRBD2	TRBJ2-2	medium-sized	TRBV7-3	TGTGCCAGCAGCAAACCTAGCGGGACGAACACCGGGGAGCTGTTTTTT	CASSKPSGTNTGELFF
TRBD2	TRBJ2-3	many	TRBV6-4	TGTGCCAGCAGTCCCACTACTAGCGGGAGGGGATCTAGCACAGGTACGCAGTATTTT	CASSPTTSGRGSSTGTQYF
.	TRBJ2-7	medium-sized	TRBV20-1	TGCAGTGCTAGCCCCGTCAGCGGGTACTCCTACGAGCAGTACTTC	CSASPVSGYSYEQYF
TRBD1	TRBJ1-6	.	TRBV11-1	TGTGCCAGCAGCGGACAGGGCGGCACCTATAATTCACCCCTCCACTTT	CASSGQGGTYNSPLHF
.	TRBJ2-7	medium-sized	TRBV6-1	TGTGCCAGCAGTTCCGGAGAGCAGTACTTC	CASSSGEQYF
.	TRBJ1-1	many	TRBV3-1	TGTGCCAGCAGCCAAGCAACACACCCGAACACTGAAGCTTTCTTT	CASSQATHPNTEAFF
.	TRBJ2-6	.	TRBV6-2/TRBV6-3	TGTGCCAGCACCGCCCCTGGGGCCAACGTCCTGACTTTC	CASTAPGANVLTF
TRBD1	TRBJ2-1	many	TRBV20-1	TGCAGTGCTAAGCACAGGGGGCCGGTCGGCTACAATGAGCAGTTCTTC	CSAKHRGPVGYNEQFF
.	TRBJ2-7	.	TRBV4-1	TGCCCCAGCAGCCCCGGGACAACCAGACTTGCCAGCTCCTACGAGCAGTACTTC	CPSSPGTTRLASSYEQYF
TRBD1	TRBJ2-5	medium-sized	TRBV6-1	TGTGCCAGCAGTCCCTGGACAGGGCAGGTGGAGACCCAGTACTTC	CASSPWTGQVETQYF
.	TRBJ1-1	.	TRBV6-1	TGTGCCATCAGACCGGGACCTGAGAGTGATGAAGCTTTCTTT	CAIRPGPESDEAFF
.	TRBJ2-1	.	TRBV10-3	TGTGCCATCAGGGGGCAGGGTGAGCAGTTCTTC	CAIRGQGEQFF
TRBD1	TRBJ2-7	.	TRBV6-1	TGTGCCACCCGACAGGGCCACGAGCAGTACTTC	CATRQGHEQYF
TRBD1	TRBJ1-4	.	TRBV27	TGTGCCAGCAGTGTAGGACAGGGATCGGGACTGTTTTTT	CASSVGQGSGLFF
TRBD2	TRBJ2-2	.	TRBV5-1	TGCGCCAGCAGCTTGGGAATAGCGGGGAACACCGGGGAGCTGTTTTTT	CASSLGIAGNTGELFF
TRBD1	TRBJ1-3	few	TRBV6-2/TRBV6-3	TGTGCCAGCAGTTGGGGGACAGCTGGAAACACCATATATTTT	CASSWGTAGNTIYF